This TCR beta chain is from a study of vaccination and CD4 T cells after COVID-19. With 2 bases clipped from V and 4 bases from J, the junction kept 11 bases outside the gene matches. The CDR3 contains 18 residues. From germline, CDR1 is MNHEY and CDR2 SVGAGI. CD4+ T cells that had been cultured provided DNA sequenced with the Oncomine TCR Beta short-read assay. In this case, cultured CD4+ T cells provided the extracted genomic DNA. Each CDR3 protein is one row after TCRdb ran MiXCR on the PCR reads. The sample has around 26,000 distinct CDR3 sequences, about 50% seen once. On this clonotype itself: What it recognizes is unknown.

Documented treatment: roughly 11-day PBMC culture with coronavirus spike peptide pools or control peptides (ViraFEST assay). Sample: CD4+ T cells from blood, cultured in vitro, taken before SARS-CoV-2 vaccination. The chain recombines TRBV6-5 with TRBJ2-1, with TRBD2 matching over 10 bases. The TCR sequence derives from a human donor who received a COVID-19 vaccine. CDR3 DNA: TGTGCCAGCAGTTACCCCCCCCGGACTAGCGGCGAGTACAATGAGCAGTTCTTC. Protein sequence: CASSYPPRTSGEYNEQFF.